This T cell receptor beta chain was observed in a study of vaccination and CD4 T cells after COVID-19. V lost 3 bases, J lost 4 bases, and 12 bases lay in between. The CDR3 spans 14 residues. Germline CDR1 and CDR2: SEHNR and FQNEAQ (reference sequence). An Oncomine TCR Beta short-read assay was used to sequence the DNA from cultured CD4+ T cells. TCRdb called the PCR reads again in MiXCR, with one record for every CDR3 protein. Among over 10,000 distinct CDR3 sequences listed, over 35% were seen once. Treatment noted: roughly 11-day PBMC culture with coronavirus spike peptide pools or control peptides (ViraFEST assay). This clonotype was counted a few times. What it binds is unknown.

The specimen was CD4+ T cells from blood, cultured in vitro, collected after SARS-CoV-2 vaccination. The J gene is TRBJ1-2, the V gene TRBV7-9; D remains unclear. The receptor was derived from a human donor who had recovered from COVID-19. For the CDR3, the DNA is TGTGCCAGCAGCTTCGGCAGCCTGATCTATGGCTACACCTTC. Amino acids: CASSFGSLIYGYTF.